The TCR beta chain under discussion was sequenced for a study of regulatory T cells in long-lasting Graves disease. Time point defined: persistent/refractory GD, antithyroid drugs over 5 years with positive TRAb. There was RNA extracted from PBMCs, and the TCR library was made from it. From an endocrinology department in Xi'an, China, came the patients. Each patient gave roughly 10 milliliters of EDTA-anticoagulated peripheral blood. Germline assignment: CDR1 SGHRS and CDR2 YFSETQ. The CDR3 runs 13 residues. Trimming removed 8 bases from V and 4 bases from J, with 12 bases in between. The authors built TCR beta libraries using iRepertoire HTBI primers and Arm-PCR of CDR3 regions. TCRdb ran MiXCR on the multiplex PCR reads and lists one entry per CDR3 protein. The data contain fewer than 450,000 distinct CDR3 sequences, about 20% of them singletons. Study-wide findings and caveats: Persistent disease was associated with favored TRBV28 usage and with favored use of TRBJ1-2 and TRBJ2-5.

This clonotype was detected a few times. Its antigen is undetermined. Specimen: peripheral blood mononuclear cells (PBMCs), collected when the disease was refractory, from a patient treated with antithyroid drugs. This clonotype originated in a female donor with Graves disease. The chain employs TRBV5-1 and TRBJ1-4; D is perhaps TRBD1 (6 bases). The CDR3 nucleotides read TGCGCCAGTGGACAGTTCGGTAATGAAAAACTGTTTTTT. Translated: CASGQFGNEKLFF.